This paragraph covers one TCR beta chain sequence. Its specificity is not known. The data are from a study of PD-1 blockade in classical Hodgkin lymphoma. Germline assignment: CDR1 SGHRS and CDR2 YFSETQ. Trimming pared 4 bases from V and 4 bases from J, leaving 12 bases between. This CDR3 comprises 13 residues. Every single patient, without exception, relapsed after autologous stem cell transplantation, and brentuximab vedotin exposure varied. Study results and limitations: By cycle point C4D1, TCR diversity had risen significantly in CD4+ cells (but not CD8+ cells). Relapsed/refractory patients reportedly had lower baseline diversity than newly diagnosed patients. The drivers behind the repertoire differences, possibly disease activity or prior therapy, remain undefined.

Clones were sequenced by immunoSEQ multiplex PCR, and TCRdb holds only the in-frame ones, with some missing. The sample includes roughly 45,000 clones, roughly 70% of them seen just once. This TCR came from a human donor with classical Hodgkin lymphoma. This material consisted of peripheral blood mononuclear cells (PBMCs), taken before the second cycle of nivolumab. The rearrangement joins TRBV5-1 to TRBJ2-7; D may be TRBD2 (6 bases). CDR3 loop: CASSASGRYEQYF. In DNA form, the CDR3 reads TGCGCCAGCAGCGCGTCCGGGAGATACGAGCAGTACTTC.